This passage covers 28 T cell receptor beta chains from one sample sequenced in a study of Ad26.COV2.S vaccination and SARS-CoV-2 variants. Treatment described: some 20 received Ad26.COV2.S at low or high dose, single or two shots; about 5 received placebo; per-sample allocation not given. Samples came from day 63 after the first vaccine or placebo injection. This table comes from immunoSEQ multiplex PCR, and its TCRdb copy is limited to in-frame clones, with some not included. The table has about 680,000 clones, about 89% seen once; the top ten hold over 1.3%. The specimen comprised peripheral blood, sampled in a trial of Ad26.COV2.S vaccine versus placebo. The receptors stem from a person aged 18 to 65 who received the Ad26.COV2.S COVID-19 vaccine or a placebo.

This rearrangement joins TRBV4-2 to TRBJ1-3, with D maybe TRBD1 (5 bases). The CDR3 loop spans 17 amino acids. Trimming stripped 4 bases from V and 2 bases from J, with 18 bases between. Germline V gene sequence: CDR1 LGHNA, CDR2 YNFKEQ. CDR3 protein: CASSREDTGIPGNTIYF. The DNA for the CDR3 is TGTGCCAGCAGCCGGGAGGACACGGGGATACCTGGAAACACCATATATTTT.

This clone was seen only a few times. This chain links TRBV27 with TRBJ2-7; D tentatively reads TRBD1 or TRBD2 (5 bases each). Germline V gives CDR1 MNHEY, CDR2 SMNVEV (reference sequence). This CDR3 contains 14 residues. V lost 4 bases and J 5 bases, leaving 15 bases between the germline ends. The CDR3 reads CASSSLGTVHEQYF. For the CDR3, the DNA is TGTGCCAGCAGTTCCCTCGGGACCGTCCACGAGCAGTACTTC.

The rearrangement links TRBV7-9 to TRBJ2-2; D gene uncertain. The V gene lost 0 bases and the J gene lost 1 base, with 3 bases spanning the gap. CDR3 size: 14 residues. Germline assignment: CDR1 SEHNR and CDR2 FQNEAQ (reference sequence). The CDR3 sequence: CASSLAGNTGELFF. CDR3 DNA sequence: TGTGCCAGCAGCTTAGCGGGGAACACCGGGGAGCTGTTTTTT. Together with reference TRBV7-9 and TRBJ2-2, the CDR3 gives the full variable domain: DTGVSQNPRHKITKRGQNVTFRCDPISEHNRLYWYRQTLGQGPEFLTYFQNEAQLEKSRLLSDRFSAERPKGSFSTLEIQRTEQGDSAMYLCASSLAGNTGELFFGEGSRLTVL.

The J gene is TRBJ1-1, the V gene TRBV12-3 or TRBV12-4, with D perhaps matching TRBD1 (6 bases). Trimming took off 6 bases at V and 4 bases at J, with 12 bases between the two ends. CDR3 length: 13 amino acids. CDR3 in DNA: TGTGCCAGCAGGCGATCAGGGGCCACTGAAGCTTTCTTT. It codes for CASRRSGATEAFF.

V and J are TRBV11-3 and TRBJ2-3; 8 bases fit TRBD2. The CDR3 runs to 16 residues. Germline CDR1 SGHNT, CDR2 YENEEA. Trimming at V came to 1 base and at J to 2 bases, leaving 5 bases not matched to a gene. The CDR3: CASSLGLAGLTDTQYF. The CDR3 DNA sequence: TGTGCCAGCAGCTTAGGCCTAGCGGGCCTCACAGATACGCAGTATTTT.

The chain links TRBV19 to TRBJ2-2; tentatively, D is TRBD1 (5 bases). There are 12 residues in the CDR3. Germline lookup yields CDR1 LNHDA and CDR2 SQIVND (reference sequence). V gave up 3 bases and J gave up 10 bases, with 9 bases separating them. The CDR3 reads CASSMGQVELFF. In DNA, the CDR3 is TGTGCCAGTAGTATGGGGCAGGTGGAGCTGTTTTTT.

The CDR3 protein is CAISESKGTGTYEQYF. The CDR3 coding sequence is TGTGCCATCAGTGAGTCGAAAGGGACCGGTACCTACGAGCAGTACTTC. V gene TRBV10-3 combines with J gene TRBJ2-7; D possibly uses TRBD1 or TRBD2 (5 bases each). Trimming removed 0 bases at V and 2 bases at J, with 14 bases between. Germline V CDR1 and CDR2: ENHRY, SYGVKD. This CDR3 comprises 16 residues.

The chain recombines TRBV2 with TRBJ1-1, with a possible D match to TRBD1 (5 bases). In germline, CDR1 is SNHLY, CDR2 FYNNEI. The CDR3 covers 13 residues. V lost 7 bases and J 4 bases, leaving 13 bases between the germline ends. CDR3 sequence: CASIGAPSTEAFF. The CDR3 DNA reads TGTGCCAGCATAGGGGCCCCCTCCACTGAAGCTTTCTTT.

The genes are TRBV7-9 and TRBJ1-1; D gene ambiguous. V shed 0 bases and J shed 0 bases, with 8 bases lying between them. Germline V lookup: CDR1 SEHNR, CDR2 FQNEAQ (reference sequence). CDR3 size: 15 residues. This CDR3 is CASSLAADMNTEAFF. In DNA form, the CDR3 reads TGTGCCAGCAGCTTAGCGGCAGATATGAACACTGAAGCTTTCTTT.

The chain joins TRBV7-9 to TRBJ2-7, with D maybe TRBD2 (6 bases). This CDR3 has 13 amino acids. CDR1 is SEHNR, CDR2 FQNEAQ, per germline (reference sequence). V was trimmed by 5 bases and J by 5 bases, leaving 13 bases between them. The CDR3 here is CASSEAGRHEQYF. The CDR3 DNA is TGTGCCAGCAGCGAAGCAGGGAGGCACGAGCAGTACTTC.

Worth noting for this clone: Other DNA sequences in this specimen translate into the identical CDR3. V usage is TRBV5-1 and J usage is TRBJ2-1, with TRBD1 identical over 7 bases. The junction had 4 bases not matched to a gene; V was cut back by 4 bases and J by 6 bases. This CDR3 comprises 13 residues. Germline assignment: CDR1 SGHRS and CDR2 YFSETQ. The CDR3 DNA follows: TGCGCCAGCAGCCTAGGGACAGCCAATGAGCAGTTCTTC. Amino acids: CASSLGTANEQFF.

The chain has TRBV19 and TRBJ1-2; TRBD1 might be the D (5 bases). V lost 5 bases, J lost 6 bases, and 13 bases lay in between. The CDR3 length is 13 residues. Germline CDR1 LNHDA, CDR2 SQIVND (reference sequence). CDR3 loop: CASSFDSRNGYTF. CDR3 sequence (DNA): TGTGCCAGTAGTTTCGACAGTCGTAATGGCTACACCTTC.

The V gene is TRBV6-6, the J gene TRBJ1-1; the match to TRBD1 covers 11 bases. Per the germline V gene, CDR1 is MNHNY and CDR2 is SVGAGI (reference sequence). The CDR3 has 16 residues. The J segment lost 1 base and the V segment lost 5 bases, leaving 6 bases of the junction unmatched. The CDR3 DNA is TGTGCCAGCAGTACCGGACAGGGGGCACCGAACACTGAAGCTTTCTTT. As protein: CASSTGQGAPNTEAFF.

This chain uses TRBV4-3 with TRBJ2-7; D ambiguous. This CDR3 has 13 amino acids. Germline V gene lookup returns CDR1 LGHNA and CDR2 YSLEER. V lost 1 base and J 3 bases, leaving 7 bases between the germline ends. The chain's CDR3 is CASSQGGDYEQYF. CDR3 nucleotides: TGCGCCAGCAGCCAAGGAGGAGACTACGAGCAGTACTTC.

The V call is TRBV18, the J call TRBJ2-7; D uncertain. The germline gives CDR1 KGHSH, CDR2 LQKENI. The CDR3 consists of 14 residues. V lost 2 bases to trimming and J lost 0 bases, with 8 bases between them. For the CDR3, the DNA is TGTGCCAGCTCACCAGACACCTCCTCCTACGAGCAGTACTTC. Amino acid sequence: CASSPDTSSYEQYF.

For this clone: The same CDR3 also results from other DNA sequences found in this sample. This sequence joins TRBV7-2 and TRBJ2-3, with D perhaps matching TRBD2 (6 bases). Trimming took off 0 bases at V and 1 base at J, with 11 bases between the two ends. The CDR3 length is 16 residues. Germline values: CDR1 SGHTA, CDR2 FQGNSA. CDR3 amino acids: CASSLATGGGTDTQYF. In DNA form, the CDR3 reads TGTGCCAGCAGCTTAGCTACCGGGGGTGGCACAGATACGCAGTATTTT.

J is TRBJ1-1 and V is TRBV9; weak D call: TRBD1 (6 bases). The CDR3 totals 15 residues. V was pared by 4 bases and J by 6 bases, with 19 bases between. In germline, CDR1 is SGDLS, CDR2 YYNGEE. The CDR3 DNA reads TGTGCCAGCAGCCAAGGGAGGGGCGGGACACCTGAAGCTTTCTTT. This gives the protein CASSQGRGGTPEAFF. Together with reference TRBV9 and TRBJ1-1, the CDR3 gives the full variable domain: DSGVTQTPKHLITATGQRVTLRCSPRSGDLSVYWYQQSLDQGLQFLIQYYNGEERAKGNILERFSAQQFPDLHSELNLSSLELGDSALYFCASSQGRGGTPEAFFGQGTRLTVV.

This clone was recorded once. The CDR3 DNA is TGTGCCAGTAGTTTGGGGACAGGGGGCTCCTACAATGAGCAGTTCTTC. Translated: CASSLGTGGSYNEQFF. V is TRBV19 and J is TRBJ2-1, with TRBD1 matching 11 bases. The junction had 3 bases not matched to a gene; V was cut back by 5 bases and J by 0 bases. Germline lookup yields CDR1 LNHDA and CDR2 SQIVND (reference sequence). This CDR3 is built from 16 residues.

The chain recombines TRBV2 with TRBJ2-5, with 8 bases fitting TRBD1. The CDR3 sequence is 14 residues long. The V segment lost 4 bases and the J segment 5 bases; nucleotides outside the gene matches: 6. Germline lookup yields CDR1 SNHLY and CDR2 FYNNEI. The CDR3 DNA reads as TGTGCCAGCAGTGGACAGACAGGGGTTGAGACCCAGTACTTC. This codes for CASSGQTGVETQYF.

This clone was counted between two and nine times. The same CDR3 can be traced to other DNA sequences in this sample. The CDR3 is CASSLGTSPETQYF. In nucleotides, the CDR3 is TGTGCCAGTAGCCTTGGAACTAGCCCCGAGACCCAGTACTTC. V and J are TRBV19 and TRBJ2-5; a weak D match, TRBD2 (6 bases). Trimming removed 6 bases at V and 5 bases at J, with 16 bases between. The CDR3 covers 14 residues. Per the germline V gene, CDR1 is LNHDA and CDR2 is SQIVND (reference sequence).

This clone was observed a single time. This same CDR3 is encoded by further DNA sequences in the sample. The chain joins TRBV20-1 to TRBJ2-5; no clear D gene. V was trimmed by 0 bases and J by 4 bases, leaving 3 bases between them. This CDR3 has 11 residues. From germline, CDR1 is DFQATT and CDR2 SNEGSKA (reference sequence). The CDR3 spells CSARELETQYF. In nucleotides, the CDR3 is TGCAGTGCTAGAGAATTAGAGACCCAGTACTTC.

This chain links TRBV5-1 with TRBJ1-1; unclear D gene. The V and J ends lost 3 bases and 5 bases respectively, with 26 bases between them. Per the germline V gene, CDR1 is SGHRS and CDR2 is YFSETQ. This CDR3 comprises 18 residues. CDR3 DNA: TGCGCCAGCAGCTCAGAAACCTCTAAGGTGGCGTTAACGACTGAAGCTTTCTTT. This sequence encodes CASSSETSKVALTTEAFF.

This clone was detected once. The J gene is TRBJ2-7, the V gene TRBV2; the match to TRBD1 covers 9 bases. The CDR3 covers 14 residues. Losses at the gene ends were 6 bases for V and 5 bases for J; bases not matched to a gene: 8. Germline V CDR1 and CDR2: SNHLY, FYNNEI. Written as DNA, the CDR3 is TGTGCCAGCAGGGCCGGGACAGGGCTACACGAGCAGTACTTC. Its translation: CASRAGTGLHEQYF.

The rearrangement uses TRBV7-9 and TRBJ1-4, with D possibly matching TRBD1 (5 bases). Germline values: CDR1 SEHNR, CDR2 FQNEAQ (reference sequence). This CDR3 has 15 residues. With 6 bases removed from V and 3 bases from J, the gap between germline ends came to 14 bases. This CDR3 is CASRETGDPNEKLFF. The CDR3 DNA follows: TGTGCCAGCAGAGAAACGGGGGATCCTAATGAAAAACTGTTTTTT. Full variable domain (outside the CDR3, taken from reference TRBV7-9 and TRBJ1-4): DTGVSQNPRHKITKRGQNVTFRCDPISEHNRLYWYRQTLGQGPEFLTYFQNEAQLEKSRLLSDRFSAERPKGSFSTLEIQRTEQGDSAMYLCASRETGDPNEKLFFGSGTQLSVL.

For this clone: Other nucleotide sequences from this sample produce the same CDR3. The chain combines TRBV4-1 with TRBJ2-5; D gene uncertain. Trimming cost V 1 base and J 2 bases, with 8 bases left between them. The V gene's germline CDR1 is MGHRA and CDR2 YSYEKL. This CDR3 spans 14 amino acids. CDR3 region: CASSQGSVQETQYF. The CDR3 nucleotides read TGCGCCAGCAGCCAAGGATCGGTTCAAGAGACCCAGTACTTC.

This clone was counted once. The rearrangement uses TRBV6-5 and TRBJ2-5; 8 bases agree with TRBD1. The germline CDR1 and CDR2 sequences are MNHEY and SVGAGI. The CDR3 is made up of 13 amino acids. Trimming removed 6 bases from V and 10 bases from J; junction bases left unmatched: 10. CDR3 protein: CASRHRDRSGQYF. CDR3 in DNA: TGTGCCAGCAGACACCGGGACAGGTCGGGCCAGTACTTC.

The chain has TRBV15 and TRBJ2-1; possibly TRBD2 for D (6 bases). CDR1 is LNHNV, CDR2 YYDKDF, per germline (reference sequence). V lost 3 bases, J lost 3 bases, and 15 bases lay in between. The CDR3 totals 16 residues. CDR3 in DNA: TGTGCCACCAGCAGCACTAGGCGGGACCACTACAATGAGCAGTTCTTC. Its translation: CATSSTRRDHYNEQFF. The whole variable domain, remainder taken from reference TRBV15 and TRBJ2-1, is DAMVIQNPRYQVTQFGKPVTLSCSQTLNHNVMYWYQQKSSQAPKLLFHYYDKDFNNEADTPDNFQSRRPNTSFCFLDIRSPGLGDTAMYLCATSSTRRDHYNEQFFGPGTRLTVL.

V and J are TRBV18 and TRBJ2-3, with a possible D match to TRBD1 (5 bases). Trimming pared 0 bases from V and 0 bases from J, leaving 13 bases between. The CDR3 has 17 amino acids. Germline V gene lookup returns CDR1 KGHSH and CDR2 LQKENI. The CDR3 protein is CASSPPARAVSTDTQYF. In nucleotides, the CDR3 is TGTGCCAGCTCACCACCGGCCAGGGCCGTTAGCACAGATACGCAGTATTTT.